This T cell receptor (beta chain) was identified in a study of T-cell reconstitution after alpha-beta-depleted transplantation in children. The CDR3 sequence is 15 residues long. The ends lost 5 bases at V and 9 bases at J; junction bases unmatched: 11. Unique molecular identifiers were built into the TCRbeta library. TCRdb recomputed calls from the PCR reads with MiXCR, one row per CDR3 protein. This sample has roughly 420,000 distinct CDR3 sequences, with under 20% found just once. The clonotype comes from a boy in the first two years of life who had a stem cell transplant for Wiskott-Aldrich syndrome, so the T cells may come from the graft donor. This material consisted of PBMCs, mostly from graft donor cells, taken 360 days after TCRalphabeta/CD19-depleted stem cell transplant. This chain uses TRBV12-3 or TRBV12-4 with TRBJ2-1; TRBD1 aligns across 9 bases. The chain's CDR3 is CASSQDRGPISEQFF. CDR3 sequence (DNA): TGTGCCAGCAGTCAGGACAGGGGCCCCATCTCTGAGCAGTTCTTC.